This T cell receptor beta chain was identified in a study of vaccination effects on CD4 cells after COVID-19. On the study more broadly: Post-vaccine specimens arrived a median 72 days past the second dose.

The CDR3 runs to 11 residues. Germline loops: CDR1 LGHNT, CDR2 FRNRAP. Trimming took 0 bases from V and 6 from J, leaving 2 bases between them. The data were produced by immunoSEQ multiplex PCR, yet TCRdb's version contains in-frame clones alone and is incomplete. The profile covers approximately 61,000 clones, with 55% to 85% appearing a single time and about 1.2% taken by the ten largest. Before sequencing, viral peptide pools were used by the ViraFEST assay to expand antigen-specific CD4+ T cells. CD4+ T cell isolation took place after 10 days of culture. Vaccination of participants consisted of two doses of either the BNT162b2 or mRNA-1273 vaccine. The researchers cultured 1.5 million to 2.5 million PBMC per well with around 9.2 IU/ml IL-2 and 8 to 10 ug/ml peptides. Days 3 and 7 were when half the medium was replaced with IL-2 medium. Study-level results: The study had few convalescent patients and no early post-infection timepoints.

As regards this clone: The antigen is unknown.

Sequences were derived from CD4+ T cells from PBMCs cultured with HCoV-229E spike peptides, sampled after COVID-19 vaccination. V gene TRBV12-5 combines with J gene TRBJ1-1; unclear D gene. This receptor was identified in a human donor who received a COVID-19 vaccine. The CDR3 bases are TGTGCTAGTGGTTTGGTGGCTGAAGCTTTCTTT. This encodes CASGLVAEAFF.